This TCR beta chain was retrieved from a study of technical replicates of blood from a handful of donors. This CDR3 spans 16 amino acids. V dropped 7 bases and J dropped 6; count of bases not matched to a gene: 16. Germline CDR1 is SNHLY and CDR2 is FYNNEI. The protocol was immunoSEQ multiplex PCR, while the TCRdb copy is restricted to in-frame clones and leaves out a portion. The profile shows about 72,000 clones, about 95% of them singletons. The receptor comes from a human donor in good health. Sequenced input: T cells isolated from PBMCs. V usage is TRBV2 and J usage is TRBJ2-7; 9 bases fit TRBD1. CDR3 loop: CASKSNNRDRAVEQYF. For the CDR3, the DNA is TGTGCCAGCAAATCAAATAACCGGGACAGGGCCGTCGAGCAGTACTTC.